These 20 T cell receptor beta chains were all obtained from the same sample, sequenced in a study of OX40 agonist ivuxolimab in advanced cancers. Clones were sequenced by immunoSEQ multiplex PCR, and TCRdb holds only the in-frame ones, with some missing. Counted here are 35,000 to 50,000 clones, 70% to 90% occurring once; the ten biggest clones make up just over 20%. Source: CD4+ or CD8+ T cells sorted from blood, taken in a trial of the OX40 agonist ivuxolimab. The receptors stem from an adult with an advanced solid tumor such as melanoma, head and neck, liver or kidney cancer.

CDR3 in DNA: TGTGCCAGCAGCTTGGTTGGGGGTTACGAGCAGTACGTC. Translating gives CASSLVGGYEQYV. The chain couples TRBV5-5 to TRBJ2-7; either TRBD1 or TRBD2 may fit D (5 bases each). The CDR3 is 13 residues long. The germline V gene encodes CDR1 SGHKS and CDR2 YYEKEE (reference sequence). Trimming removed 0 bases from V and 4 bases from J, with 8 bases in between.

In this sample, this clone turned up once. The chain links TRBV28 to TRBJ2-5; TRBD1 matches 7 bases. Germline V CDR1 and CDR2: MDHEN, SYDVKM. This CDR3 comprises 17 residues. With 4 bases clipped from V and 5 bases from J, the junction kept 16 bases outside the gene matches. CDR3 sequence (DNA): TGTGCCAGCAGTTCCCCCCTGACACAGGGGCTCGCGGAGACCCAGTACTTC. Its translation is CASSSPLTQGLAETQYF.

The CDR3 region has the DNA TGTGCCAGCAGCGTAGCTGGGGGCGGTCGGCAGTTCTTC. Translated: CASSVAGGGRQFF. The chain recombines TRBV9 with TRBJ2-1; tentatively, D is TRBD1 (6 bases). The germline gives CDR1 SGDLS, CDR2 YYNGEE. V lost 0 bases and J lost 12, with 13 bases in between. This CDR3 is 13 amino acids long.

Points on this clone: Different DNA sequences within this sample yield the same CDR3. V and J are TRBV4-1 and TRBJ2-3; 8 bases map to TRBD2. CDR1 MGHRA and CDR2 YSYEKL come from the germline V gene. The junction had 3 bases not matched to a gene; V was cut back by 4 bases and J by 3 bases. This CDR3 is built from 14 residues. CDR3 nucleotide sequence: TGCGCCAGCAGCCCCGCGGGGGGAACAGATACGCAGTATTTT. As protein: CASSPAGGTDTQYF.

The chain's CDR3 is CASSLRQGRHIQYF. CDR3 DNA sequence: TGTGCCAGCAGCTTACGACAGGGCCGCCACATTCAGTACTTC. This chain links TRBV13 with TRBJ2-4; 7 positions agree with TRBD1. J gave up 8 bases and V 2 bases, and 6 bases lay outside the gene matches. The CDR3 sequence is 14 residues long. Germline values: CDR1 PRHDT, CDR2 FYEKMQ (reference sequence).

The chain employs TRBV28 and TRBJ1-2; TRBD1 matches at 8 bases. Per germline, CDR1 MDHEN and CDR2 SYDVKM. The CDR3 runs to 14 residues. J lost 4 bases, V lost 7 bases, and 8 bases had no gene match. In DNA, the CDR3 is TGTGCCAGCACCAAGACAGGGGCGAGCTATGGCTACACCTTC. Its protein product is CASTKTGASYGYTF.

The chain uses TRBV6-6 and TRBJ1-1; D unresolved. The germline V gene encodes CDR1 MNHNY and CDR2 SVGAGI (reference sequence). The CDR3 is 11 residues long. V lost 8 bases and J lost 3, with 7 bases in between. In DNA form, the CDR3 reads TGTGCCAGCGGGTTGTACACTGAAGCTTTCTTT. The encoded protein is CASGLYTEAFF.

The chain links TRBV10-3 to TRBJ1-2; 9 bases match TRBD1. The CDR3 contains 18 residues. After removal of 5 bases from V and 0 bases from J, the junction contained 13 bases not matched to a gene. Germline V gene sequence: CDR1 ENHRY, CDR2 SYGVKD. The CDR3 loop is CAISLGGTGPFSNYGYTF. The CDR3, as DNA: TGTGCCATCAGTCTTGGCGGGACAGGGCCCTTTTCTAACTATGGCTACACCTTC.

The gene calls are TRBV5-8 and TRBJ1-3; D unclear. There are 16 residues in the CDR3. V dropped 4 bases and J dropped 0 bases, with 14 bases sitting between them. CDR1 and CDR2 (germline): SGHTS, YDEGEE. The CDR3 here is CASSPLGGASGNTIYF. The DNA for the CDR3 is TGTGCCAGCAGCCCATTAGGCGGTGCCTCTGGAAACACCATATATTTT.

V gene TRBV25-1 combines with J gene TRBJ2-7; no firm D call. Germline V lookup: CDR1 MGHDK, CDR2 SYGVNS. V gave up 6 bases and J gave up 3 bases, with 6 bases separating them. The CDR3 has 11 residues. The CDR3 sequence: CASSHGYEQYV. The CDR3 nucleotides read TGTGCCAGCAGCCACGGCTACGAGCAGTACGTC.

The chain links TRBV4-1 to TRBJ1-4; D uncertain. This CDR3 has 17 amino acids. The germline V gene has CDR1 MGHRA and CDR2 YSYEKL. V gave up 0 bases and J gave up 2 bases, with 13 bases separating them. The CDR3 DNA sequence: TGCGCCAGCAGCCAAGAAGAGGGTTTGAGGACTAATGAAAAACTGTTTTTT. Encoded protein: CASSQEEGLRTNEKLFF.

V gene TRBV19 combines with J gene TRBJ2-5; D unresolved. Germline V gene lookup returns CDR1 LNHDA and CDR2 SQIVND (reference sequence). The germline V and J ends were trimmed by 8 bases and 5 bases, with 12 bases remaining between them. This CDR3 has 12 residues. CDR3 protein: CASLGPRETQYF. In DNA form, the CDR3 reads TGTGCCAGTTTGGGCCCCCGGGAGACCCAGTACTTC.

This clone was counted between two and nine times. The rearrangement uses TRBV7-3 and TRBJ2-7, with D perhaps given as TRBD1 or TRBD2 (6 bases each). The CDR3 covers 13 residues. Germline CDR1 reads SGHTA; CDR2 reads FQGTGA. V was cut by 5 bases and J by 7 bases, with 15 bases left in between. The CDR3: CASSPGGGMEQYF. CDR3 bases: TGTGCCAGCAGCCCCGGAGGGGGGATGGAGCAGTACTTC.

The chain is built from TRBV14 and TRBJ2-7; possibly TRBD2 for D (5 bases). Germline V lookup: CDR1 SGHDN, CDR2 FVKESK. This CDR3 region has 14 residues. Between the trimmed V and J ends, which lost 4 bases and 2 bases, there was a span of 12 bases. The CDR3 DNA reads as TGTGCCAGCAGCCCAGAGGGTTTAACCTACGAGCAGTACTTC. It is translated as CASSPEGLTYEQYF.

V gene TRBV7-2 combines with J gene TRBJ1-1, with D unresolved. CDR1 and CDR2 (germline): SGHTA, FQGNSA. The CDR3 is 14 amino acids. Trimming shortened V by 0 bases and J by 5 bases, and 10 bases separated the two germline ends. The CDR3 DNA sequence: TGTGCCAGCAGCTTAGCGCCGGTCGGGACTGAAGCTTTCTTT. Translated: CASSLAPVGTEAFF.

V gene TRBV6-6 combines with J gene TRBJ2-7, with D possibly being TRBD1 or TRBD2 (6 bases each). Trimming stripped 6 bases from V and 3 bases from J, with 15 bases between. CDR1 and CDR2 from the germline V gene are MNHNY and SVGAGI (reference sequence). The CDR3 sequence is 14 residues long. The CDR3 spells CASSLEGGVYEQYV. In nucleotides, the CDR3 is TGTGCCAGCAGCCTTGAGGGGGGAGTCTACGAGCAGTACGTC.

This sequence joins TRBV7-9 and TRBJ2-1; D gene ambiguous. The V end lost 6 bases, the J end lost 6 bases, and 9 bases lay between the germline ends. The CDR3 totals 12 residues. Looked up from germline, CDR1 is SEHNR and CDR2 is FQNEAQ (reference sequence). The CDR3 DNA is TGTGCCAGCAGTTCTACACGCAATGAGCAGTTCTTC. This sequence encodes CASSSTRNEQFF. Together with reference TRBV7-9 and TRBJ2-1, the CDR3 gives the full variable domain: DTGVSQNPRHKITKRGQNVTFRCDPISEHNRLYWYRQTLGQGPEFLTYFQNEAQLEKSRLLSDRFSAERPKGSFSTLEIQRTEQGDSAMYLCASSSTRNEQFFGPGTRLTVL.

CDR3: CASSLGGSGPYF. The CDR3 nucleotides are TGTGCCAGCAGTTTAGGGGGGAGCGGTCCGTATTTT. The V gene is TRBV27, the J gene TRBJ2-3; D may be TRBD2 (6 bases). The germline V gene encodes CDR1 MNHEY and CDR2 SMNVEV (reference sequence). The V end lost 2 bases, the J end lost 14 bases, and 14 bases lay between the germline ends. The CDR3 has 12 residues.

The chain carries TRBV19 and TRBJ1-4; 8 bases match TRBD1. Unmatched junction bases numbered 8, after V lost 3 bases and J lost 8 bases. There are 15 residues in the CDR3. Germline V gives CDR1 LNHDA, CDR2 SQIVND (reference sequence). CDR3 bases: TGTGCCAGTAGTATGGGGCAGGGGGCTCGGGAAAAACTGTTTTTT. Translated, it gives CASSMGQGAREKLFF.

The V and J genes are TRBV9 and TRBJ1-1, with D perhaps matching TRBD1 (5 bases). From germline, CDR1 is SGDLS and CDR2 YYNGEE. The length of the CDR3 is 13 residues. V shed 7 bases and J shed 6 bases, with 16 bases lying between them. DNA of the CDR3: TGTGCCAGCGCGGTGGGGCATAAGGCTGAAGCTTTCTTT. It codes for CASAVGHKAEAFF.